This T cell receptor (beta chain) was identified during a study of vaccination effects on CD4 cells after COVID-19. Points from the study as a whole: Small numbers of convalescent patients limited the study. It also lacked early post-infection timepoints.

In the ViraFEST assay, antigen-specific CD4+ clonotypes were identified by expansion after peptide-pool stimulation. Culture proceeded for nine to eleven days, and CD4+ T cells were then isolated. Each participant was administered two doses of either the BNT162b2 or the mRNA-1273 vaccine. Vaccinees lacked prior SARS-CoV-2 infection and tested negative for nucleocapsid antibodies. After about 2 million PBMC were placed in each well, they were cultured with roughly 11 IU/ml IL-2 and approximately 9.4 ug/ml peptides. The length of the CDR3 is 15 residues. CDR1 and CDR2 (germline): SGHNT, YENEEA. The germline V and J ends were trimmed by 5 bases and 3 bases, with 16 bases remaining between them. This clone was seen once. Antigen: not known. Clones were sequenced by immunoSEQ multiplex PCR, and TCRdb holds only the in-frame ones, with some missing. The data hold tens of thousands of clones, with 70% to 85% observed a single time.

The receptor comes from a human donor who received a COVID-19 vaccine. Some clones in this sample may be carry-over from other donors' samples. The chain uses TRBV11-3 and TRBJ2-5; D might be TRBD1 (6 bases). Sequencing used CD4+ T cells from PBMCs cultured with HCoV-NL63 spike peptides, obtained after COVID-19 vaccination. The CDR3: CASSPGDSAEETQYF. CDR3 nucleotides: TGTGCCAGCAGCCCAGGGGATTCTGCAGAAGAGACCCAGTACTTC.